One T cell receptor beta chain is described in this entry. Its recognized antigen is unknown. Nothing much larger sits one base from this clone, and base qualities are not available. Using the deep immunoSEQ assay, TCR CDR3 regions were amplified from genomic DNA by multiplex PCR. Genomic DNA extracted from each cell subset was distributed evenly over all wells of several immunoSEQ 96-well plates, and each plate served as one replicate. Each replicate PCR for sorted subsets received approximately 200 ng genomic DNA, equal to about 30,000 T cell genomes. Purified libraries were quantified with a Qubit 3.0 fluorometer, sized on a Bioanalyzer 2100, and re-quantified with the KAPA Library Quantification kit. Every immunoSEQ 96-well plate was sequenced on a dedicated single-read 150-cycle Illumina NextSeq 550 flow cell. The authors' pipeline ran thus. The immunoSEQ output contained only junctional sequences without quality scores, so filtering could not match that applied to full-length reads. To assign V/J genes and CDR3, sequences were annotated against IMGT germline references using PyIR, a Python wrapper for IgBLAST v1.9. Reads with weak V/J assignments (E-value above 1e-6), missing CDR3, stop codons, out-of-frame junctions, or ambiguous translated residues were removed. A V3J clonotype was defined by an identical inferred V gene, J gene, and CDR3 amino acid sequence. The percentage overlap between two repertoires was calculated by dividing the number of shared unique clonotypes by the size of the smaller repertoire. Three approaches were used to assess repertoire richness: RTK rarefaction, the Chao1 estimator, and Recon v2.1 estimates of unobserved clonotypes. Generation probabilities were computed with OLGA for all TCRbeta clonotypes obtained by the gDNA method from a few donors. What TCRdb holds here is the immuneACCESS table cut down to in-frame rearrangements. Part of the clones is not present; checked against another copy, under half of the missing clones reflect an unresolved V gene, and the others are unexplained. V, J and clone size derive from that table, while D and trimming were established from the DNA sequence. Counted in this sample were under 1,100,000 clones; around four fifths of them appeared once. About 1.5% of the sample is held by the ten biggest clonotypes.

This sample was included in a study of shared clonotypes between healthy human individuals (dated by TCRdb to 2020 to 2022). Broadly, across the study: A few men and two women, aged 18 to 49 years, made up the cohort. The study deeply sequenced blood TCR repertoires of five healthy adults to estimate repertoire size and the extent of clonotype sharing between individuals. To increase sequencing depth and limit assay-specific biases, TCR repertoire library preparation and sequencing were carried out by different laboratories using diverse techniques. For each donor, CD4 naive and CD4 memory were each given three plates, CD8 naive was given two plates, and CD8 memory was given one plate. Each donor's leukapheresis produced roughly between roughly 0.85 and 10 billion PBMCs. Overall study results and their limits: The genetic and exposure-history diversity represented was limited by the small number of donors. Based on pairwise subsampling, the degree of clonotype sharing among donors was expected to be affected by sequencing depth. Sampling was restricted to blood, and TCR repertoires in tissue are likely to differ from TCR repertoires in blood. When a handful of donors were compared, the shared fraction of clonotypes was about 5.5% for naive CD4, over 3% for naive CD8, 2.3% for memory CD4, and 0.4% for memory CD8. Rarefaction of sorted-subset datasets indicated incomplete sequencing despite the large sequencing depth. Higher generation probabilities were observed for clonotypes shared by all four sorted-subset donors than for non-shared clonotypes. Naive subsets generally had larger estimated clonotype richness than memory subsets.

The donors were healthy, HIV-negative adults who had no recently reported acute infections or vaccinations. Every donor was a Caucasian adult residing in Nashville, Tennessee, USA. CD4+ T cells were enriched through magnetic negative selection, after which naive cells were positively selected on CD45RA and the remaining negative fraction served as the memory subset. Blood was collected by leukapheresis, and PBMCs were isolated by Ficoll-Histopaque density gradient centrifugation and then cryopreserved in liquid nitrogen vapor phase. Analytical flow cytometry was used to check the purity and quantity of every magnetically sorted T cell population. Genomic DNA was isolated from every sorted fraction and measured by UV absorbance on a Nanodrop 2000c. Deletion took 0 bases off V and 2 bases off J, with a span of 5 bases between the germline ends. The germline V gene encodes CDR1 WSHSY and CDR2 SAAADI. The CDR3 spans 15 residues, from the cysteine through the phenylalanine. Just CDR3 DNA is preserved here, 45 bases in frame from base 1.

The source is a man younger than 30 in good health. Recombination connected TRBV10-2 to TRBJ2-6; the D gene remains uncertain. Sequenced input: memory CD4+ T cells sorted from blood. The cell subset or site label of this sample denotes: CD45RA-negative fraction. The base sequence is TGCGCCAGCAGTGAGTCGGGCACTGGGGCCAACGTCCTGACTTTC. This translates into CASSESGTGANVLTF.